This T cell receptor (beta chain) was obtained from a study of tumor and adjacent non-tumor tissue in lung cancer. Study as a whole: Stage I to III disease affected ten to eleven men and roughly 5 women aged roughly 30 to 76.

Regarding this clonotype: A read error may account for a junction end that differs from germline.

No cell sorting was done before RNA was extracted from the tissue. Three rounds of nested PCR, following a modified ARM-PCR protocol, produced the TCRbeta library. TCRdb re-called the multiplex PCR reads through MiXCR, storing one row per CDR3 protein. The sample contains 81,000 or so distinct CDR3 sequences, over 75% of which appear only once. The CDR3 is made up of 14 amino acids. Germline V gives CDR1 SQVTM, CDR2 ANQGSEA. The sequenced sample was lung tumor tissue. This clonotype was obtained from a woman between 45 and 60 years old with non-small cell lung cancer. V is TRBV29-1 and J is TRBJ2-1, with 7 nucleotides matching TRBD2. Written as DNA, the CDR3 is TGCAACGTTGGGGTAGGAGGGGACTATAATGAGCAGTTCTTC. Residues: CNVGVGGDYNEQFF.